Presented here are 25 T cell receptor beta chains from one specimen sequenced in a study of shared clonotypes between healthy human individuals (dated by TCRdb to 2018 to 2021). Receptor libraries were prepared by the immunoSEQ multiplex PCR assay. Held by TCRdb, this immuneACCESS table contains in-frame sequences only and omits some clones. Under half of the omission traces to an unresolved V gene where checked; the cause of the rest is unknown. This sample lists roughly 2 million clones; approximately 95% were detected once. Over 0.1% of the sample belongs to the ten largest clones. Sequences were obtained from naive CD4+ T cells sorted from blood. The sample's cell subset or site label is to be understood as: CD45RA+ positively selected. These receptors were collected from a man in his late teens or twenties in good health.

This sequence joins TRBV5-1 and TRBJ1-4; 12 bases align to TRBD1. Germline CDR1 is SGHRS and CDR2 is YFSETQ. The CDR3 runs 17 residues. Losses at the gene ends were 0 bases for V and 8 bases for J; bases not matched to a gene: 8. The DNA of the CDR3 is TGCGCCAGCAGCTTGGGAGGGACAGGGGGCGCCCCCGAAAAACTGTTTTTT. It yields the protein CASSLGGTGGAPEKLFF.

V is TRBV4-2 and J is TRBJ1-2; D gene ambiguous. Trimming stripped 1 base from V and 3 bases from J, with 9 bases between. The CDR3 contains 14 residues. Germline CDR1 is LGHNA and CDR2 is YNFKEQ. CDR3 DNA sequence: TGTGCCAGCAGCCAAGGGACGGATTACTATGGCTACACCTTC. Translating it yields CASSQGTDYYGYTF.

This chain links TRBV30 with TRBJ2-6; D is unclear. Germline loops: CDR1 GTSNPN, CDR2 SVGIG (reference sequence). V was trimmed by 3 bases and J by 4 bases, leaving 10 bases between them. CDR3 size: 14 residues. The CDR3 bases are TGTGCCTGGAGACGCGCGTCCGGGGCCAACGTCCTGACTTTC. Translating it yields CAWRRASGANVLTF.

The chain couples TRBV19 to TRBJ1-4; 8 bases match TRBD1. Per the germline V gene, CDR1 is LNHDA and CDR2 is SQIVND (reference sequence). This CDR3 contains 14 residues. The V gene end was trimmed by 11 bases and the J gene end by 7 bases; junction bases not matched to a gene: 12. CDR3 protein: CASHRGQVGEKLFF. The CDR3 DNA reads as TGTGCCTCTCATAGGGGACAGGTCGGTGAAAAACTGTTTTTT.

The CDR3 DNA follows: TGTGCCAGTAGTACAAGCATAAGGACTGAAGCTTTCTTT. Encoded protein: CASSTSIRTEAFF. V and J are TRBV19 and TRBJ1-1; D uncertain. CDR1 and CDR2 from the germline V gene are LNHDA and SQIVND (reference sequence). This CDR3 spans 13 amino acids. The germline V and J ends were trimmed by 4 bases and 5 bases, with 11 bases remaining between them.

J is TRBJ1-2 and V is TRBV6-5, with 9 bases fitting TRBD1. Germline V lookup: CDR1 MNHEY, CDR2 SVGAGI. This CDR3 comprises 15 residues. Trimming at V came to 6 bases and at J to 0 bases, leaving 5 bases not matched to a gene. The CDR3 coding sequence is TGTGCCAGCAGATCGACAGGGGGAGCTAACTATGGCTACACCTTC. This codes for CASRSTGGANYGYTF.

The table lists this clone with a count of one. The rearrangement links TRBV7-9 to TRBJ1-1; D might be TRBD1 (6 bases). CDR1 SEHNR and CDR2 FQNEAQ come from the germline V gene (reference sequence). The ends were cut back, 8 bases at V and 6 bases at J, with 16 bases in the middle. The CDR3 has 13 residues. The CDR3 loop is CASDEGGVSEAFF. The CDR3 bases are TGTGCCAGCGACGAGGGGGGCGTCTCTGAAGCTTTCTTT.

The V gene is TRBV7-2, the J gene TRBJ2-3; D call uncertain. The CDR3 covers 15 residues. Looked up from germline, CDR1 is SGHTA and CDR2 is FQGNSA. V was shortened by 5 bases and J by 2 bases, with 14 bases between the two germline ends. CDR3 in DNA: TGTGCCAGCAGCCCCCGAACAGCTATCACAGATACGCAGTATTTT. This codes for CASSPRTAITDTQYF. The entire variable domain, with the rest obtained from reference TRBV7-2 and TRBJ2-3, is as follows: GAGVSQSPSNKVTEKGKDVELRCDPISGHTALYWYRQSLGQGLEFLIYFQGNSAPDKSGLPSDRFSAERTGGSVSTLTIQRTQQEDSAVYLCASSPRTAITDTQYFGPGTRLTVL.

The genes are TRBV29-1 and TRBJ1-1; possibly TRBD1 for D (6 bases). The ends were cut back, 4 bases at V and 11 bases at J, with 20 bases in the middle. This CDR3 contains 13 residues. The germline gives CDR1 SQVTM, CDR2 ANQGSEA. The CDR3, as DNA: TGCAGCGTTGCCAGGGACCCCTCAGGGGTGGCTTTCTTT. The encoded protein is CSVARDPSGVAFF. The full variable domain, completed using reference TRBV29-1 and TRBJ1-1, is SAVISQKPSRDICQRGTSLTIQCQVDSQVTMMFWYRQQPGQSLTLIATANQGSEATYESGFVIDKFPISRPNLTFSTLTVSNMSPEDSSIYLCSVARDPSGVAFFGQGTRLTVV.

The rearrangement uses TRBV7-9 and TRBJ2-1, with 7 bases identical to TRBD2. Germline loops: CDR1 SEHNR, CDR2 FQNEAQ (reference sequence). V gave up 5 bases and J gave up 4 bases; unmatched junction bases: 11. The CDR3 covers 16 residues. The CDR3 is CASSQFSAGRYNEQFF. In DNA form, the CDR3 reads TGTGCCAGCAGCCAATTTTCAGCGGGAAGGTACAATGAGCAGTTCTTC.

This chain's CDR3 is CASSDSAAGKGETQYF. Written as DNA, the CDR3 is TGTGCCAGCAGTGATTCGGCCGCAGGAAAAGGAGAGACCCAGTACTTC. V is TRBV25-1 and J is TRBJ2-5; the D is unclear. Trimming removed 3 bases at V and 4 bases at J, with 18 bases between. Germline loops: CDR1 MGHDK, CDR2 SYGVNS. The CDR3 is 16 amino acids. Full variable domain (outside the CDR3, taken from reference TRBV25-1 and TRBJ2-5): EADIYQTPRYLVIGTGKKITLECSQTMGHDKMYWYQQDPGMELHLIHYSYGVNSTEKGDLSSESTVSRIRTEHFPLTLESARPSHTSQYLCASSDSAAGKGETQYFGPGTRLLVL.

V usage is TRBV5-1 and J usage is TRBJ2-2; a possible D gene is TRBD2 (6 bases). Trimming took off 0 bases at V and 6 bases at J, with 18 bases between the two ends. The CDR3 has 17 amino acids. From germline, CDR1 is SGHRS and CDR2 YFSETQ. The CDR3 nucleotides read TGCGCCAGCAGCTTGGGTACACTCGGGACTCCTGCCGGGGAGCTGTTTTTT. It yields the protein CASSLGTLGTPAGELFF. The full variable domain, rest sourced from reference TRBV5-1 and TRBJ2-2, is KAGVTQTPRYLIKTRGQQVTLSCSPISGHRSVSWYQQTPGQGLQFLFEYFSETQRNKGNFPGRFSGRQFSNSRSEMNVSTLELGDSALYLCASSLGTLGTPAGELFFGEGSRLTVL.

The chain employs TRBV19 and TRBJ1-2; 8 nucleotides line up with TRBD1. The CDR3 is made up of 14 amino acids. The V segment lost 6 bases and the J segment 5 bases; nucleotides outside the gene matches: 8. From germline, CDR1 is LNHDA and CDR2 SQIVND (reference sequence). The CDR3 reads CASSPTGVSYGYTF. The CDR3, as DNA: TGTGCCAGTAGCCCGACAGGGGTGTCATATGGCTACACCTTC. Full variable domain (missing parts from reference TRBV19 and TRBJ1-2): DGGITQSPKYLFRKEGQNVTLSCEQNLNHDAMYWYRQDPGQGLRLIYYSQIVNDFQKGDIAEGYSVSREKKESFPLTVTSAQKNPTAFYLCASSPTGVSYGYTFGSGTRLTVV.

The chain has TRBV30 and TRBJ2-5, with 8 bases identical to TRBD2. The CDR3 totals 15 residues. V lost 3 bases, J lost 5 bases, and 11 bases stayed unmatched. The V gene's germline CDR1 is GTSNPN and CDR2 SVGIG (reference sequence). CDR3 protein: CAWRAGAPGVETQYF. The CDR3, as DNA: TGTGCCTGGAGAGCGGGGGCTCCCGGGGTGGAGACCCAGTACTTC.

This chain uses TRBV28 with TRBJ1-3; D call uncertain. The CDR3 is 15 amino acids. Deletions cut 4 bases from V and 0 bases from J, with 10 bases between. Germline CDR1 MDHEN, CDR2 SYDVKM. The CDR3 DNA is TGTGCCAGCAGTTGGTACCCAAGCTCTGGAAACACCATATATTTT. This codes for CASSWYPSSGNTIYF.

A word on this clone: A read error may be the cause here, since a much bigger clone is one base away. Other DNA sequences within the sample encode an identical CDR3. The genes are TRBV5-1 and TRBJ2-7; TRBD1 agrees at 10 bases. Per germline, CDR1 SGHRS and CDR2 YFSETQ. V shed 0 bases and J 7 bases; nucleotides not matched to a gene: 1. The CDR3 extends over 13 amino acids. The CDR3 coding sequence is TGCGCCAGCAGCTTGGGGGACAGGGGTGAGCAGTACTTC. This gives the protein CASSLGDRGEQYF.

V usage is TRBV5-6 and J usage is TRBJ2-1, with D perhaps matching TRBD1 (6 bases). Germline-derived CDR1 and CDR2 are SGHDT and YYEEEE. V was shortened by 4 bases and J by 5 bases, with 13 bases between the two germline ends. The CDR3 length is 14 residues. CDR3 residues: CASSGGTLHNEQFF. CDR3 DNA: TGTGCCAGCAGCGGGGGCACTTTGCACAATGAGCAGTTCTTC.

The CDR3 spells CASSSRQGPYGYTF. In DNA form, the CDR3 reads TGCGCCAGCAGCTCGCGACAGGGACCCTATGGCTACACCTTC. This chain uses TRBV5-1 with TRBJ1-2; 7 bases are shared with TRBD1. J lost 4 bases, V lost 3 bases, and 6 bases had no gene match. This CDR3 comprises 14 residues. Germline V CDR1 and CDR2: SGHRS, YFSETQ.

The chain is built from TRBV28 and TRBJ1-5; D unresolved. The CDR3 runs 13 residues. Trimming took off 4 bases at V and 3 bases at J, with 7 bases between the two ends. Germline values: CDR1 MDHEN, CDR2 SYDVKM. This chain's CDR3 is CASSYVFNQPQHF. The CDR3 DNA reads TGTGCCAGCAGTTACGTATTCAATCAGCCCCAGCATTTT.

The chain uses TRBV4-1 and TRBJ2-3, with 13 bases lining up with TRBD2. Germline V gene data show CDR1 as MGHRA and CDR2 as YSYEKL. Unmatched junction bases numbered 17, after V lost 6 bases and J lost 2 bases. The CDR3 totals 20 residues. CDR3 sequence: CASRSRGTGTSGEYTDTQYF. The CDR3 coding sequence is TGCGCCAGCAGGAGTAGGGGAACTGGGACTAGCGGGGAGTACACAGATACGCAGTATTTT.

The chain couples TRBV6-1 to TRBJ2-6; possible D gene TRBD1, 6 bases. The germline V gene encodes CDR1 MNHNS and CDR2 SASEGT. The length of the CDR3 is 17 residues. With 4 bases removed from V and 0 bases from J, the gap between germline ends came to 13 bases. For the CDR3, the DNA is TGTGCCAGCAGTGGCGACAGGAGAAGCTCTGGGGCCAACGTCCTGACTTTC. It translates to CASSGDRRSSGANVLTF.

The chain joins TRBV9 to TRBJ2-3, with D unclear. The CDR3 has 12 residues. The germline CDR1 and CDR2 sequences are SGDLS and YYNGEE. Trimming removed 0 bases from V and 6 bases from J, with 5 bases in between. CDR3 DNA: TGTGCCAGCAGCGTAGATTGGGATACGCAGTATTTT. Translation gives CASSVDWDTQYF.

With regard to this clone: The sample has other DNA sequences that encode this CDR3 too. The CDR3 loop is CASSSSYEQYF. Here the CDR3 DNA reads TGTGCCAGTAGTTCGTCCTACGAGCAGTACTTC. The J gene is TRBJ2-7, the V gene TRBV19; D gene uncertain. CDR3 length: 11 amino acids. Germline V CDR1 and CDR2: LNHDA, SQIVND (reference sequence). V was shortened by 5 bases and J by 1 base, with 3 bases between the two germline ends.

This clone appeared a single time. In nucleotides, the CDR3 is TGTGCCAGCAGCGGACAGTGGCAAGAGACCCAGTACTTC. This codes for CASSGQWQETQYF. This rearrangement joins TRBV2 to TRBJ2-5, with a weak D call TRBD1 (6 bases). The CDR3 is made up of 13 amino acids. The germline gives CDR1 SNHLY, CDR2 FYNNEI. V lost 6 bases and J 2 bases, leaving 10 bases between the germline ends.

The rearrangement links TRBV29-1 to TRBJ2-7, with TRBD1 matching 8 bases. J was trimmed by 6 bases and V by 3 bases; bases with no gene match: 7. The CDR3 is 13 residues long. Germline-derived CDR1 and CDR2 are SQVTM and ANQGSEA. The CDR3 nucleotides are TGCAGCGTTGAGTGGCAGGGGGCCCCCGAGCAGTACTTC. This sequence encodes CSVEWQGAPEQYF.